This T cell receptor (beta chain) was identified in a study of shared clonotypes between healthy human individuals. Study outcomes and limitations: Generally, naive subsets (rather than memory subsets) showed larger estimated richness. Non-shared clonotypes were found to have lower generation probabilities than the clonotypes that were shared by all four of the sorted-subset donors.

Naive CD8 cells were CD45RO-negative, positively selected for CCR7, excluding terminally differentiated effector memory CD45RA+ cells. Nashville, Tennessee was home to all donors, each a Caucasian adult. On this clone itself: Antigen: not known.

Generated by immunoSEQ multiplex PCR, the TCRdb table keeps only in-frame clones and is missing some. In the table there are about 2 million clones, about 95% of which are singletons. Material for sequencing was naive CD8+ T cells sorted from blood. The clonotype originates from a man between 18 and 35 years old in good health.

The CDR3, as DNA: TGTGCCAGCAGCTTCGGCATAGGGGCCAACGTCCTGACTTTC. Protein sequence: CASSFGIGANVLTF. This chain joins TRBV5-6 and TRBJ2-6; no clear D gene. Germline values: CDR1 SGHDT, CDR2 YYEEEE. The V end lost 2 bases, the J end lost 4 bases, and 7 bases lay between the germline ends. This CDR3 contains 14 residues.